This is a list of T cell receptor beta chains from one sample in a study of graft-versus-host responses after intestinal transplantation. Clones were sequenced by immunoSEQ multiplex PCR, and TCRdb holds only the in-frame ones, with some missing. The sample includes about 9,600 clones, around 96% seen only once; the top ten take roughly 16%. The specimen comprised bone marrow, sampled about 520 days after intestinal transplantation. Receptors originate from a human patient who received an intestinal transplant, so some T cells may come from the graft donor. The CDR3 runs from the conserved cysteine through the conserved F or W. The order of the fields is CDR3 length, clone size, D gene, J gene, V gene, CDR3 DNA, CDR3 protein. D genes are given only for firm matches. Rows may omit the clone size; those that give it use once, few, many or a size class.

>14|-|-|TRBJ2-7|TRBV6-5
TGTGCCAGCAGTTATACGCGGGGGCCAAGCGAGCAGTACTTC
CASSYTRGPSEQYF
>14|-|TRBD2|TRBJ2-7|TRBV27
TGTGCCAGCAGTCCGACTAGCGGCTTCTACGAGCAGTACTTC
CASSPTSGFYEQYF
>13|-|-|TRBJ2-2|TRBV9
TGTGCCAGCAGCGTAGGGCTAGCCGGGGAGCTGTTTTTT
CASSVGLAGELFF
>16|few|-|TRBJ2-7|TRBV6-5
TGTGCCAGCAGTTCCTTAAGTGGTGGTGGTTCCTACGAGCAGTACTTC
CASSSLSGGGSYEQYF
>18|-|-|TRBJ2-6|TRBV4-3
TGCGCCAGCAGCCGTACCGGAGGTTTAGGGCCGAGGGCCAACGTCCTGACTTTC
CASSRTGGLGPRANVLTF
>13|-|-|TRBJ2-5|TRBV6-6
TGTGCCAGCATCCCCGACAGCCAAGAGACCCGGTACTTC
CASIPDSQETRYF
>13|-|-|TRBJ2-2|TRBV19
TGTGCCAGTAGTACTTGGGGCACCGGGGAGCTGTTTTTT
CASSTWGTGELFF
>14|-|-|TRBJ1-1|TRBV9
TGTGCCAGCAACCCACAGGGAGAGTTCACTGAAGCTTTCTTT
CASNPQGEFTEAFF
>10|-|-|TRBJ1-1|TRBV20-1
TGCAGTTTCTTACGCGGGAGTGCTTTCTTT
CSFLRGSAFF
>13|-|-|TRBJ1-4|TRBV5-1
TGCGCCAGCAGCTTGGAGGGGAATGAAAAACTGTTTTTT
CASSLEGNEKLFF
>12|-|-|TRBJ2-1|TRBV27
TGTGCCAGCAGCCCTAGCATCAATGAGCAGTTCTTC
CASSPSINEQFF
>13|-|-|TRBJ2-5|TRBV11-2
TGTGCCAGCAGCCTGGGCAATCAAGAGACCCAGTACTTC
CASSLGNQETQYF
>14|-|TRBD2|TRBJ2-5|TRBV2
TGTGCCAGCAGTAGACTAGCGGGTCCCACACCCCAGTACTTC
CASSRLAGPTPQYF
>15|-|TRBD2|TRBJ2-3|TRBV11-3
TGTGCCAGCAGCTTAGGTCTAGCGGGAGTGGATACGCAGTATTTT
CASSLGLAGVDTQYF
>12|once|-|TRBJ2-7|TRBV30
TGTGCCTGGAGTGACGGGGCAGCCGTAAGGTACTTC
CAWSDGAAVRYF
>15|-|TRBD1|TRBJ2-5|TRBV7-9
TGTGCCAGCAGCGAGGGACAGGGGGTAGTAAAGACCCAGTACTTC
CASSEGQGVVKTQYF
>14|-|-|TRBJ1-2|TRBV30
TGTGCCTGGAAAGGGGGGGGCTTCGTCTATGGCTACACCTTC
CAWKGGGFVYGYTF
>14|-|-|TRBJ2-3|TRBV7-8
TGTGCCAGCAGCTCCAGGGCGGATTCAGATACGCAGTATTTT
CASSSRADSDTQYF
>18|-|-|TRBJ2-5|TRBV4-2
TGTGCCAGCAGCCAAGCCGTAGGAGAGACTAACATAGGTGGGACCCAGTACTTC
CASSQAVGETNIGGTQYF
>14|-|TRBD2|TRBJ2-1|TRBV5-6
TGTGCCAGCAGACTAGCGGGAGGGTTGAATGAGCAGTTCTTC
CASRLAGGLNEQFF
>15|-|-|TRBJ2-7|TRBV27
TGTGCCAGCAGTAAGACGAGGGGAAGAGGAGACGAGCAGTACTTC
CASSKTRGRGDEQYF
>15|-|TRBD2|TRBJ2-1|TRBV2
TGTGCCAGCAGTGTTAAGACTAGCGGGATTAATGAGCAGTTCTTC
CASSVKTSGINEQFF
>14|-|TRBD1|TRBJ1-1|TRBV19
TGTGCCAGTAGTCCCCTCGGGACAGTTCCCGAAGCTTTCTTT
CASSPLGTVPEAFF
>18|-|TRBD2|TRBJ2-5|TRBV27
TGTGCCAGCACCACTACATTGGGGGACTACCAGAAAAAAGAGACCCAGTACTTC
CASTTTLGDYQKKETQYF
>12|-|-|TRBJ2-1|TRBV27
TGTGCCAGCAGTCTTGTTCCTACTGAGCAGTTCTTC
CASSLVPTEQFF
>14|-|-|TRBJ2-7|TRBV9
TGTGCCAGCAGCCGCGGGACAGACTCCTACGAGCAGTACTTC
CASSRGTDSYEQYF
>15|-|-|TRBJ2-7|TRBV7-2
TGTGCCAGCAGCTTAGCCCACGGTCCCTACTACGAGCAGTACTTC
CASSLAHGPYYEQYF
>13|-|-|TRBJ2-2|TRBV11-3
TGTGCCAGCAGCTTAGATCTGACCGGGGAGCTGTTTTTT
CASSLDLTGELFF
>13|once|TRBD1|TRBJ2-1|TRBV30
TGTGCCCTGGGACAGGTTGTGAACGATGAGCAGTTCTTC
CALGQVVNDEQFF
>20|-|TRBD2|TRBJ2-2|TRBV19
TGTGCCAGTAGTATAGATCGAATGTTTTGGGACGTTGGACTAGACGGGGAGCTGTTTTTT
CASSIDRMFWDVGLDGELFF
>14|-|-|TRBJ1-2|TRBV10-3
TGTGCCATCAGTGAGTCGGGGGGGCGAAGGGGCTACACCTTC
CAISESGGRRGYTF
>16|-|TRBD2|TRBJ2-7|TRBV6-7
TGTGCCAGCAGCCAAACTAGCGGGATCCCTTACTACGAGCAGTACTTC
CASSQTSGIPYYEQYF
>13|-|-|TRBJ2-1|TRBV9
TGTGCCAGCAGCGAACAGGGATACAATGAGCAGTTCTTC
CASSEQGYNEQFF
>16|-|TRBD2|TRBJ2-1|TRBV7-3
TGTGCCAGCAGCTTACTCCCGGGGGGCTCCTACAATGAGCAGTTCTTC
CASSLLPGGSYNEQFF
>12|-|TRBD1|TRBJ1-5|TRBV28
TGTGCCAGTACAGGGGAGGATCAGCCCCAGCATTTT
CASTGEDQPQHF
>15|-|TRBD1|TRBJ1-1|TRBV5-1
TGCGCCAGCAGCCCACAGGGGCCTCTGAACACTGAAGCTTTCTTT
CASSPQGPLNTEAFF
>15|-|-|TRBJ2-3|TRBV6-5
TGTGCCAGCTGCAAGTTACGACTTAGCACAGATACGCAGTATTTT
CASCKLRLSTDTQYF
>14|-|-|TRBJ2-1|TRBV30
TGTGCCTGGAGGAGGGACTCGACCTACAATGAGCAGTTCTTC
CAWRRDSTYNEQFF
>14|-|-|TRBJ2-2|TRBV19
TGTGCCAGTAGTATTGGGCTAGTCTGGCGGGAGCTGTTTTTT
CASSIGLVWRELFF
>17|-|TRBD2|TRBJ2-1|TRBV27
TGTGCCAGCAGGGATACCAAAATCGATAGCGGGATAAATGAGCAGTTCTTC
CASRDTKIDSGINEQFF
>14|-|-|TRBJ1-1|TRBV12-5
TGTGCTAGTGGTTTGGGGGGGGCGGACACTGAAGCTTTCTTT
CASGLGGADTEAFF
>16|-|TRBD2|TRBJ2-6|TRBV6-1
TGTGCCAGCAGTGGACTAGCGGGAGCTGGGGCCAACGTCCTGACTTTC
CASSGLAGAGANVLTF
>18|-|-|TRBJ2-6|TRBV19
TGTGCCAGTAGTATTCTTCAGGGATCTCTCTCCGGGGCCAACGTCCTGACTTTC
CASSILQGSLSGANVLTF
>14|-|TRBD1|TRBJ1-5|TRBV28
TGTGCCAGCATTAGGGACAGGCATCATCAGCCCCAGCATTTT
CASIRDRHHQPQHF
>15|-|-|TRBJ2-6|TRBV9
TGTGCCAGCAGCGTAGGGCTGGGGGGCGGTCACCTCCTGACTTTC
CASSVGLGGGHLLTF
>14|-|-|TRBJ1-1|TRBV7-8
TGTGCCAGCAGCTTAGCCCACAGGAACACTGAAGCTTTCTTT
CASSLAHRNTEAFF
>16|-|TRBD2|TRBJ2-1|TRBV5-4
TGTGCCAGCAGCTTGGAGGGCGGGAGTGCCTACAATGAGCAGTTCTTC
CASSLEGGSAYNEQFF
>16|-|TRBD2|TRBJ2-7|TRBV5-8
TGTGCCAGCAGCCGTGGACTAGCGGGAGGTATAGACGAGCAGTACTTC
CASSRGLAGGIDEQYF
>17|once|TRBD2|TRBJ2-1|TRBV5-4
TGTGCCAGCAGCGACGGGGGGAGCGGCGGGACTTACAATGAGCAGTTCTTC
CASSDGGSGGTYNEQFF
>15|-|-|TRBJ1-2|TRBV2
TGTGCCAGCAGTGAAGGGGGAGGGATTAACTATGGCTACACCTTC
CASSEGGGINYGYTF
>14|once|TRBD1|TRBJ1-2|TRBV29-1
TGCAGCGTTGAAACCGGGACAGGGGCCTATGGCTACACCTTC
CSVETGTGAYGYTF
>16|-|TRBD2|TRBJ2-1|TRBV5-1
TGCGCCAGCAGCTTGCTAGCGGGGAACTCCTACAATGAGCAGTTCTTC
CASSLLAGNSYNEQFF
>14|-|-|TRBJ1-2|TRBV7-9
TGTGCCAGCAGCTTAGACATTAACAGCGATGGCTACACCTTC
CASSLDINSDGYTF
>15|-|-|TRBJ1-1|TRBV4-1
TGCGCCAGCAGCCAGAGGGTGGGAGGGGACACTGAAGCTTTCTTT
CASSQRVGGDTEAFF